The present T cell receptor beta chain was sequenced within a study of blood T cell repertoires in COVID-19. About the study: Spain, Italy and the United States supplied samples that represented acute and convalescent COVID-19. In each case, the material was cDNA or gDNA derived from T cells, B-cell-depleted T cells, or PBMCs.

How the authors handled the data: Amplification of reference gene primers was used by the study to estimate nucleated cell counts. Generated by immunoSEQ multiplex PCR, the TCRdb table keeps only in-frame clones and is missing some. V and J calls plus clone size are reproduced from that table; the DNA served to infer D and trimming. The table records about 200,000 clones, 85% to 90% of them present only once. The CDR3 contains 14 residues. Trimming took 6 bases from V and 1 from J; bases not matched to a gene: 5. Germline CDR1 reads MNHNY; CDR2 reads SVGAGI (reference sequence). The chain combines TRBV6-6 with TRBJ2-5; 7 bases agree with TRBD1. The clonotype was recovered from a man between 60 and 75 years old who had recovered from COVID-19. The source material was peripheral blood. CDR3 amino acids: CASSSGTVQETQYF. In nucleotides, the CDR3 is TGTGCCAGCAGCTCGGGGACAGTCCAAGAGACCCAGTACTTC.